These T cell receptor beta chains were read from a single sample in a study of T-cell reconstitution after alpha-beta-depleted transplantation in children. TCRdb itself ran the PCR reads through MiXCR, one entry per CDR3 protein. The sample includes just over 70,000 distinct CDR3 sequences, about 6.7% seen only once; the top ten take around 2.5%. The sequenced sample was PBMCs from the stem cell graft donor, obtained from the stem cell graft. The receptors were sampled from a human donor who donated a stem cell graft to a child with acute lymphoblastic leukemia. Each CDR3 is given with its conserved first and last residue. A D gene is named only where the DNA matches it firmly. Rows give clone size only sometimes, using once, few, many, or a class for an expanded clone.

abundance: many
j_gene: TRBJ1-1
len: 13
v_gene: TRBV20-1
d_gene: .
CDR3nt: TGCAGTGCCCCGGGACTGGTGAACACTGAAGCTTTCTTT
CDR3aa: CSAPGLVNTEAFF

abundance: .
j_gene: TRBJ2-1
len: 16
v_gene: TRBV6-2/TRBV6-3
d_gene: .
CDR3nt: TGTGCCAGCAGTCCCCGGGACCCCTTAATTGTAAATGAGCAGTTCTTC
CDR3aa: CASSPRDPLIVNEQFF

abundance: .
j_gene: TRBJ2-1
len: 14
v_gene: TRBV20-1
d_gene: .
CDR3nt: TGCAGTGCTAGTGGGGGGCGGGGGTACAATGAGCAGTTCTTC
CDR3aa: CSASGGRGYNEQFF

abundance: many
j_gene: TRBJ1-1
len: 13
v_gene: TRBV5-1
d_gene: .
CDR3nt: TGCGCCAGCAGCGTACAGGGGAACACTGAAGCTTTCTTT
CDR3aa: CASSVQGNTEAFF

abundance: few
j_gene: TRBJ2-4
len: 16
v_gene: TRBV19
d_gene: .
CDR3nt: TGTGCCAGTAGTATGTCACCAGGACTAGCCAAAAACATTCAGTACTTC
CDR3aa: CASSMSPGLAKNIQYF

abundance: many
j_gene: TRBJ1-2
len: 15
v_gene: TRBV4-1
d_gene: .
CDR3nt: TGCGCCAGCAGCCAAGAAGGCTTTGCAGGCTATGGCTACACCTTC
CDR3aa: CASSQEGFAGYGYTF

abundance: many
j_gene: TRBJ2-1
len: 16
v_gene: TRBV5-1
d_gene: TRBD1
CDR3nt: TGCGCCAGCAGCCCGGGGGACAGGGCCTCCTACAATGAGCAGTTCTTC
CDR3aa: CASSPGDRASYNEQFF

abundance: many
j_gene: TRBJ2-7
len: 15
v_gene: TRBV6-5
d_gene: TRBD2
CDR3nt: TGTGCCAGCAGTTACGGGAGGGCCCTCTACATCGAGCAGTACTTC
CDR3aa: CASSYGRALYIEQYF

abundance: many
j_gene: TRBJ2-1
len: 15
v_gene: TRBV14
d_gene: .
CDR3nt: TGTGCCAGCAGCCAAGCCGCAGTGCCCTACAATGAGCAGTTCTTC
CDR3aa: CASSQAAVPYNEQFF

abundance: many
j_gene: TRBJ2-7
len: 12
v_gene: TRBV12-3/TRBV12-4
d_gene: .
CDR3nt: TGTGCCAGCAGGGAGGGCTCCTACGAGCAGTACTTC
CDR3aa: CASREGSYEQYF

abundance: many
j_gene: TRBJ2-3
len: 14
v_gene: TRBV12-5
d_gene: .
CDR3nt: TGTGCTAGTACCCCGCAGGGGGGTACAGATACGCAGTATTTT
CDR3aa: CASTPQGGTDTQYF

abundance: few
j_gene: TRBJ1-2
len: 14
v_gene: TRBV6-5
d_gene: TRBD1
CDR3nt: TGTGCCAGCAGTCCGACAGGGTTAATCTATGGCTACACCTTC
CDR3aa: CASSPTGLIYGYTF

abundance: many
j_gene: TRBJ1-5
len: 13
v_gene: TRBV7-3
d_gene: .
CDR3nt: TGTGCCAGCAGCTGGGCCCCAGGTCAGCCCCAGCATTTT
CDR3aa: CASSWAPGQPQHF

abundance: .
j_gene: TRBJ2-2
len: 18
v_gene: TRBV11-2
d_gene: .
CDR3nt: TGTGCCAGCAGCTCCCGTGTCTGGGACCCCATGAACACCGGGGAGCTGTTTTTT
CDR3aa: CASSSRVWDPMNTGELFF

abundance: many
j_gene: TRBJ2-2
len: 18
v_gene: TRBV7-8
d_gene: TRBD2
CDR3nt: TGTGCCAGCAGCTTAGGGGGAGGGCGGGTAGTCAACACCGGGGAGCTGTTTTTT
CDR3aa: CASSLGGGRVVNTGELFF

abundance: many
j_gene: TRBJ1-6
len: 14
v_gene: TRBV3-1
d_gene: TRBD1
CDR3nt: TGTGCCAGCAGCCCCGGACAGGGAAATTCACCCCTCCACTTT
CDR3aa: CASSPGQGNSPLHF

abundance: .
j_gene: TRBJ2-2
len: 13
v_gene: TRBV18
d_gene: .
CDR3nt: TGTGCCAGCTCAGCGGTCCTCACCGGGGAGCTGTTTTTT
CDR3aa: CASSAVLTGELFF

abundance: many
j_gene: TRBJ2-7
len: 13
v_gene: TRBV27
d_gene: .
CDR3nt: TGTGCCAGCAGTTTATCGCAGTTCTACGAGCAGTACTTC
CDR3aa: CASSLSQFYEQYF

abundance: many
j_gene: TRBJ1-1
len: 14
v_gene: TRBV6-5
d_gene: .
CDR3nt: TGTGCCAGCAGTTACTTGGGCAGTTCCACTGAAGCTTTCTTT
CDR3aa: CASSYLGSSTEAFF

abundance: many
j_gene: TRBJ1-1
len: 12
v_gene: TRBV5-1
d_gene: .
CDR3nt: TGCGCCAGCAGCCTGGTGAACACTGAAGCTTTCTTT
CDR3aa: CASSLVNTEAFF

abundance: few
j_gene: TRBJ2-2
len: 15
v_gene: TRBV11-2
d_gene: TRBD1
CDR3nt: TGTGCCAGCAGCCCTGACAGGGGGCCGGCCGGGGAGCTGTTTTTT
CDR3aa: CASSPDRGPAGELFF

abundance: many
j_gene: TRBJ2-5
len: 15
v_gene: TRBV4-2
d_gene: TRBD2
CDR3nt: TGTGCCAGCAGCCGAGGGACTAGCGGGGAGGAGACCCAGTACTTC
CDR3aa: CASSRGTSGEETQYF

abundance: few
j_gene: TRBJ2-3
len: 14
v_gene: TRBV13
d_gene: .
CDR3nt: TGTGCCAGCATTTCGATGGGGGGCCCAGATACGCAGTATTTT
CDR3aa: CASISMGGPDTQYF

abundance: few
j_gene: TRBJ2-6
len: 15
v_gene: TRBV6-5
d_gene: .
CDR3nt: TGTGCCAGCAGTTCAAGGCTCTCTGGGGCCAACGTCCTGACTTTC
CDR3aa: CASSSRLSGANVLTF

abundance: many
j_gene: TRBJ2-1
len: 15
v_gene: TRBV20-1
d_gene: TRBD2
CDR3nt: TGCAGTGCTTGCCCTCCTAGCGGGGTTTACAATGAGCAGTTCTTC
CDR3aa: CSACPPSGVYNEQFF

abundance: .
j_gene: TRBJ2-3
len: 15
v_gene: TRBV27
d_gene: .
CDR3nt: TGTGCCAGCAGTTTTTCCGGCGGGGCGTGGGATACGCAGTATTTT
CDR3aa: CASSFSGGAWDTQYF

abundance: few
j_gene: TRBJ1-5
len: 14
v_gene: TRBV13
d_gene: .
CDR3nt: TGTGCCAGCAGCTTATCCGGACAGAGGGGTCCCCAGCATTTT
CDR3aa: CASSLSGQRGPQHF

abundance: few
j_gene: TRBJ2-2
len: 15
v_gene: TRBV20-1
d_gene: TRBD2
CDR3nt: TGCAGTGCCCTAGGACTAGCGGGAAGCGTCGGGGAGCTGTTTTTT
CDR3aa: CSALGLAGSVGELFF

abundance: many
j_gene: TRBJ1-1
len: 13
v_gene: TRBV27
d_gene: TRBD1
CDR3nt: TGTGCCAGTACAACAGGGGGCGTCACTGAAGCTTTCTTT
CDR3aa: CASTTGGVTEAFF

abundance: many
j_gene: TRBJ2-1
len: 16
v_gene: TRBV4-2
d_gene: .
CDR3nt: TGTGCCAGCAGCCAAGATGACTCCCGCTCCTACAATGAGCAGTTCTTC
CDR3aa: CASSQDDSRSYNEQFF

abundance: many
j_gene: TRBJ1-5
len: 16
v_gene: TRBV12-3/TRBV12-4
d_gene: .
CDR3nt: TGTGCCAGCAGTTTAGCCGGCAGGGGCCCTAGACATCCCCAGCATTTT
CDR3aa: CASSLAGRGPRHPQHF

abundance: few
j_gene: TRBJ2-1
len: 15
v_gene: TRBV6-1
d_gene: TRBD2
CDR3nt: TGTGCCAGCGACCTAGCGGGAGTCGGGGCCAATGAGCAGTTCTTC
CDR3aa: CASDLAGVGANEQFF

abundance: many
j_gene: TRBJ2-7
len: 14
v_gene: TRBV25-1
d_gene: .
CDR3nt: TGTGCCAGTCAGGGGCAGGGGATGAGTTTCGAGCAGTACTTC
CDR3aa: CASQGQGMSFEQYF

abundance: many
j_gene: TRBJ1-4
len: 15
v_gene: TRBV20-1
d_gene: TRBD1
CDR3nt: TGCAGTGCTAGAATAAAGGACAGGCTGTTGAGGAAACTGTTTTTT
CDR3aa: CSARIKDRLLRKLFF

abundance: many
j_gene: TRBJ2-1
len: 15
v_gene: TRBV19
d_gene: TRBD2
CDR3nt: TGTGCCAGTAGGCCCGGGACTAGGGGGTACAATGAGCAGTTCTTC
CDR3aa: CASRPGTRGYNEQFF

abundance: many
j_gene: TRBJ2-2
len: 17
v_gene: TRBV12-3/TRBV12-4
d_gene: .
CDR3nt: TGTGCCAGCAGTCCTTCTGGGTGGGGGGAGAACACCGGGGAGCTGTTTTTT
CDR3aa: CASSPSGWGENTGELFF

abundance: .
j_gene: TRBJ1-1
len: 15
v_gene: TRBV19
d_gene: .
CDR3nt: TGTGCCAGTACCCCAACCTCAACCATGAACACTGAAGCTTTCTTT
CDR3aa: CASTPTSTMNTEAFF

abundance: many
j_gene: TRBJ1-5
len: 12
v_gene: TRBV27
d_gene: .
CDR3nt: TGTGCCAGCGGGGGGGTAGATCAGCCCCAGCATTTT
CDR3aa: CASGGVDQPQHF

abundance: many
j_gene: TRBJ1-6
len: 14
v_gene: TRBV12-3/TRBV12-4
d_gene: .
CDR3nt: TGTGCCAGCAGCCCGGGACGGGATAATTCACCCCTCCACTTT
CDR3aa: CASSPGRDNSPLHF

abundance: many
j_gene: TRBJ1-4
len: 15
v_gene: TRBV7-6
d_gene: .
CDR3nt: TGTGCCAGCAGCTTAGGCACTGGGACTAATGAAAAACTGTTTTTT
CDR3aa: CASSLGTGTNEKLFF

abundance: few
j_gene: TRBJ1-5
len: 16
v_gene: TRBV11-2
d_gene: TRBD1
CDR3nt: TGTGCCAGCAGCGCCGGGACAGGGAGGCGCAATCAGCCCCAGCATTTT
CDR3aa: CASSAGTGRRNQPQHF

abundance: many
j_gene: TRBJ2-1
len: 15
v_gene: TRBV7-6
d_gene: TRBD2
CDR3nt: TGTGCCAGCAGCTTCTTTGGGGGAGGGTACAATGAGCAGTTCTTC
CDR3aa: CASSFFGGGYNEQFF

abundance: few
j_gene: TRBJ1-5
len: 15
v_gene: TRBV16
d_gene: TRBD1
CDR3nt: TGTGCCAGCAGCCCTCCCAGGGGGCCCAATCAGCCCCAGCATTTT
CDR3aa: CASSPPRGPNQPQHF

abundance: many
j_gene: TRBJ2-7
len: 14
v_gene: TRBV10-3
d_gene: TRBD2
CDR3nt: TGTGCCATCAGTGGGCGGGAGGGCTCCTACGAGCAGTACTTC
CDR3aa: CAISGREGSYEQYF

abundance: many
j_gene: TRBJ1-1
len: 12
v_gene: TRBV29-1
d_gene: .
CDR3nt: TGCGGTTCCACGCCCATGAACGGTGAAGCTTTCTTT
CDR3aa: CGSTPMNGEAFF

abundance: many
j_gene: TRBJ1-1
len: 13
v_gene: TRBV12-3/TRBV12-4
d_gene: .
CDR3nt: TGTGCCAGCAGCTCAGGACAGACCACTGAAGCTTTCTTT
CDR3aa: CASSSGQTTEAFF

abundance: many
j_gene: TRBJ2-7
len: 14
v_gene: TRBV4-3
d_gene: .
CDR3nt: TGCGCCAGCAGCCAAGATCTTGGGGAATACGAGCAGTACTTC
CDR3aa: CASSQDLGEYEQYF

abundance: .
j_gene: TRBJ1-3
len: 14
v_gene: TRBV12-3/TRBV12-4
d_gene: .
CDR3nt: TGTGCCAGCAGTTACGGCAGCTCTGGAAACACCATATATTTT
CDR3aa: CASSYGSSGNTIYF

abundance: few
j_gene: TRBJ2-1
len: 15
v_gene: TRBV19
d_gene: .
CDR3nt: TGTGCCAGTAGTATAGTCAGTTCCACCTACAATGAGCAGTTCTTC
CDR3aa: CASSIVSSTYNEQFF

abundance: .
j_gene: TRBJ2-2
len: 16
v_gene: TRBV6-2/TRBV6-3
d_gene: TRBD2
CDR3nt: TGTGCCAGCAGTCCCTCAACTAGCGGGTACACCGGGGAGCTGTTTTTT
CDR3aa: CASSPSTSGYTGELFF

abundance: many
j_gene: TRBJ2-3
len: 15
v_gene: TRBV6-5
d_gene: .
CDR3nt: TGTGCCAGCAGTTACACCCGTTCGATAATCGGTACGCAGTATTTT
CDR3aa: CASSYTRSIIGTQYF

abundance: .
j_gene: TRBJ2-1
len: 15
v_gene: TRBV11-1
d_gene: .
CDR3nt: TGTGCCAGCAGCTTAGCCGTTACGGACGACAATGAGCAGTTCTTC
CDR3aa: CASSLAVTDDNEQFF